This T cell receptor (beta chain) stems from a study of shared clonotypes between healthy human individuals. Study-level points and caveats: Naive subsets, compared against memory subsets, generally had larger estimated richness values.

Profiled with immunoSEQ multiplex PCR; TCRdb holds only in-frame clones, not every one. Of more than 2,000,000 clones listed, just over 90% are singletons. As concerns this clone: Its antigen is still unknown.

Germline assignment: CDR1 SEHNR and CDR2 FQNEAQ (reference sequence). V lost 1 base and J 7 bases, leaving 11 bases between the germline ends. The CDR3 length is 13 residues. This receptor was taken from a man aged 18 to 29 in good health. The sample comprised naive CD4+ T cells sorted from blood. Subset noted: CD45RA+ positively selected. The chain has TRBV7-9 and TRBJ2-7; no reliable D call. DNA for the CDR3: TGTGCCAGCAGCTTAGACGCTCCCTGGGAGCAGTACTTC. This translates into CASSLDAPWEQYF.